These T cell receptor beta chains were read from a single sample in a study of blood T cell repertoires in COVID-19. Here immunoSEQ multiplex PCR was the method, and the copy in TCRdb shows in-frame clones only, minus some. Among 250,000 to 350,000 clones listed, roughly 89% were seen once. Input material: peripheral blood. These receptors all come from a woman between 35 and 50 years old who had recovered from COVID-19. CDR3s include the opening cysteine and the closing phenylalanine or tryptophan.

v_call	j_call	cdr3_aa
TRBV19	TRBJ1-5	CASRGPNVKNQPQHF
TRBV7-3	TRBJ2-2	CASSLEPGSGELFF
TRBV12-3/TRBV12-4	TRBJ1-2	CASSFSLSGYTF
TRBV15	TRBJ2-7	CATSIGGGEQYF
TRBV5-1	TRBJ2-7	CASSLDTYEQYF
TRBV7-7	TRBJ2-3	CASSLTSGSADTQYF
TRBV10-3	TRBJ2-3	CAISESKGAGDTQYF
TRBV25-1	TRBJ2-1	CASSNPLRGNEQFF
TRBV7-2	TRBJ2-1	CASSYGLAGADEQFF
TRBV6-6	TRBJ1-5	CASSRHGTGNQPQHF